These T cell receptor beta chains were read from a single sample in a study of PD-1 blockade in classical Hodgkin lymphoma. Profiled with immunoSEQ multiplex PCR; TCRdb holds only in-frame clones, not every one. The sample yields approximately 3,300 clones, approximately 80% seen once. Here the sequenced sample was CD8+ T cells from blood, taken before the fourth cycle of nivolumab. Receptors were obtained from a human donor with classical Hodgkin lymphoma. The CDR3 runs from the conserved cysteine through the conserved F or W. Each record gives: CDR3 DNA, CDR3 protein, CDR3 length, D gene, J gene, V gene, clone size. D genes are given only for firm matches. A clone size is listed for some rows: how often the clone was seen (once, few, many), or a class if it is expanded.

cdr3_nt: TGTGCCAGCTCACCCGGGGCGAGGGAGCAGTACTTC
cdr3_aa: CASSPGAREQYF
cdr3_length: 12
d_call: .
j_call: TRBJ2-7
v_call: TRBV18
clone_size: .

cdr3_nt: TGTGCCAGCAGTTTTTTGGGTGTGGGCACAGATACGCAGTATTTT
cdr3_aa: CASSFLGVGTDTQYF
cdr3_length: 15
d_call: .
j_call: TRBJ2-3
v_call: TRBV28
clone_size: .

cdr3_nt: TGTGCCAGCAGCTCGCGGGACAGGGGATATTACTACGAGCAGTACTTC
cdr3_aa: CASSSRDRGYYYEQYF
cdr3_length: 16
d_call: TRBD1
j_call: TRBJ2-7
v_call: TRBV7-9
clone_size: once

cdr3_nt: TGTGCCAGCAGCGTAGGCAGGGGAGGTGAGCAGTACTTC
cdr3_aa: CASSVGRGGEQYF
cdr3_length: 13
d_call: .
j_call: TRBJ2-7
v_call: TRBV9
clone_size: .

cdr3_nt: TGTGCCAGCAGTCTATCCATCGAGCAGTACTTC
cdr3_aa: CASSLSIEQYF
cdr3_length: 11
d_call: .
j_call: TRBJ2-7
v_call: TRBV11-2
clone_size: .

cdr3_nt: TGTGCCAGCAGCCAAGAATCGGGACAGCCTAATGAAAAACTGTTTTTT
cdr3_aa: CASSQESGQPNEKLFF
cdr3_length: 16
d_call: TRBD1
j_call: TRBJ1-4
v_call: TRBV4-2
clone_size: .

cdr3_nt: TGCGCCAGCAGCCAAGATTTCAAACGTAACTCCTACGAGCAGTACTTC
cdr3_aa: CASSQDFKRNSYEQYF
cdr3_length: 16
d_call: .
j_call: TRBJ2-7
v_call: TRBV4-1
clone_size: few

cdr3_nt: TGTGCCAGCAGTCTGGTGGGGCTAGAAAAACTGTTTTTT
cdr3_aa: CASSLVGLEKLFF
cdr3_length: 13
d_call: .
j_call: TRBJ1-4
v_call: TRBV28
clone_size: .

cdr3_nt: TGTGCCAGTAGTGTCGGACTAGCGGGAGTCTACGAGCAGTACTTC
cdr3_aa: CASSVGLAGVYEQYF
cdr3_length: 15
d_call: TRBD2
j_call: TRBJ2-7
v_call: TRBV19
clone_size: .

cdr3_nt: TGTGCCAGCAGTCCCAGGGGTTCCTACGAGCAGTACTTC
cdr3_aa: CASSPRGSYEQYF
cdr3_length: 13
d_call: .
j_call: TRBJ2-7
v_call: TRBV27
clone_size: .

cdr3_nt: TGTGCCAGTAGTTTATGGGAGAACTCTGGAAACACCATATATTTT
cdr3_aa: CASSLWENSGNTIYF
cdr3_length: 15
d_call: .
j_call: TRBJ1-3
v_call: TRBV19
clone_size: few

cdr3_nt: TGTGCCAGCAGCTACGGGACCGCCGACAATGAAAAACTGTTTTTT
cdr3_aa: CASSYGTADNEKLFF
cdr3_length: 15
d_call: .
j_call: TRBJ1-4
v_call: TRBV13
clone_size: .

cdr3_nt: TGTGCCAGCAGCTCAGGACATATGTATAACTATGGCTACACCTTC
cdr3_aa: CASSSGHMYNYGYTF
cdr3_length: 15
d_call: .
j_call: TRBJ1-2
v_call: TRBV7-9
clone_size: .

cdr3_nt: TGTGCCAGCAAGCCCTCCTCCGGGTCTGGGGCCAACGTCCTGACTTTC
cdr3_aa: CASKPSSGSGANVLTF
cdr3_length: 16
d_call: .
j_call: TRBJ2-6
v_call: TRBV7-9
clone_size: .

cdr3_nt: TGTGCCACCATTCTCGTGCGGGAGAGCTCCTACGAGCAGTACTTC
cdr3_aa: CATILVRESSYEQYF
cdr3_length: 15
d_call: TRBD2
j_call: TRBJ2-7
v_call: TRBV2
clone_size: .

cdr3_nt: TGTGCCAGCAGCCAAGATGCCCTCCAAGAGACCCAGTACTTC
cdr3_aa: CASSQDALQETQYF
cdr3_length: 14
d_call: .
j_call: TRBJ2-5
v_call: TRBV14
clone_size: .

cdr3_nt: TGTGCCAGCACAGAAGAAGGTGGGACTGAAGCTTTCTTT
cdr3_aa: CASTEEGGTEAFF
cdr3_length: 13
d_call: .
j_call: TRBJ1-1
v_call: TRBV2
clone_size: .

cdr3_nt: TGTGCCAGCAGCCTTGGGACGGCTAAGCCTGAAGCTTTCTTT
cdr3_aa: CASSLGTAKPEAFF
cdr3_length: 14
d_call: .
j_call: TRBJ1-1
v_call: TRBV9
clone_size: once

cdr3_nt: TGTGCCTGGAGTGTAATGAAGGGTCAGCCCCAGCATTTT
cdr3_aa: CAWSVMKGQPQHF
cdr3_length: 13
d_call: .
j_call: TRBJ1-5
v_call: TRBV30
clone_size: .

cdr3_nt: TGTGCCAGCAGTTTGGGACTAGCGGTTTATGAGCAGTTCTTC
cdr3_aa: CASSLGLAVYEQFF
cdr3_length: 14
d_call: TRBD2
j_call: TRBJ2-1
v_call: TRBV27
clone_size: .

cdr3_nt: TGCGCCAGTACGAGCGGGGGGGCCGGTAATGAGCAGTTCTTC
cdr3_aa: CASTSGGAGNEQFF
cdr3_length: 14
d_call: TRBD2
j_call: TRBJ2-1
v_call: TRBV5-1
clone_size: .

cdr3_nt: TGTGCCAGCAGTTACTTTCATCGGGACAGGGGTAATGAGCAGTTCTTC
cdr3_aa: CASSYFHRDRGNEQFF
cdr3_length: 16
d_call: TRBD1
j_call: TRBJ2-1
v_call: TRBV6-5
clone_size: .

cdr3_nt: TGCGCCAGCGCAGATACAGGGGCTAGCACAGATACGCAGTATTTT
cdr3_aa: CASADTGASTDTQYF
cdr3_length: 15
d_call: TRBD1
j_call: TRBJ2-3
v_call: TRBV4-1
clone_size: .

cdr3_nt: TGTGCCAGCAGTTCAGGGGCTCAGCCCCAGCATTTT
cdr3_aa: CASSSGAQPQHF
cdr3_length: 12
d_call: .
j_call: TRBJ1-5
v_call: TRBV7-8
clone_size: .

cdr3_nt: TGTGCCAGCAGCGTTAACCCCGGGACGGTAGGCACAGATACGCAGTATTTT
cdr3_aa: CASSVNPGTVGTDTQYF
cdr3_length: 17
d_call: .
j_call: TRBJ2-3
v_call: TRBV9
clone_size: .

cdr3_nt: TGTGCCACCAGCAGGGAGTTACAAAGCTCTGGAAACACCATATATTTT
cdr3_aa: CATSRELQSSGNTIYF
cdr3_length: 16
d_call: .
j_call: TRBJ1-3
v_call: TRBV15
clone_size: .

cdr3_nt: TGTGCCAGCAGCGTAGCAGGCAGGGGTGCTGGCTACACCTTC
cdr3_aa: CASSVAGRGAGYTF
cdr3_length: 14
d_call: .
j_call: TRBJ1-2
v_call: TRBV9
clone_size: large

cdr3_nt: TGCAGCGTTGACGGAGTGGGAAATGGCTACACCTTC
cdr3_aa: CSVDGVGNGYTF
cdr3_length: 12
d_call: .
j_call: TRBJ1-2
v_call: TRBV29-1
clone_size: .

cdr3_nt: TGCAGCGTGGAACGGGACGGGGGTGGCTACACCTTC
cdr3_aa: CSVERDGGGYTF
cdr3_length: 12
d_call: .
j_call: TRBJ1-2
v_call: TRBV29-1
clone_size: .

cdr3_nt: TGTGCCAGCACCCCACGGACAGGGTCCTACGAGCAGTACTTC
cdr3_aa: CASTPRTGSYEQYF
cdr3_length: 14
d_call: TRBD1
j_call: TRBJ2-7
v_call: TRBV6-1
clone_size: .

cdr3_nt: TGTGCCAGCAGCGTAGGGGACAGCTCTAACTATGGCTACACCTTC
cdr3_aa: CASSVGDSSNYGYTF
cdr3_length: 15
d_call: TRBD1
j_call: TRBJ1-2
v_call: TRBV9
clone_size: .

cdr3_nt: TGTGCCAGCAGTCCCACAGGGGATAATCAGCCCCAGCATTTT
cdr3_aa: CASSPTGDNQPQHF
cdr3_length: 14
d_call: TRBD1
j_call: TRBJ1-5
v_call: TRBV27
clone_size: .

cdr3_nt: TGTGCCAGCAGTTATACGGGGAGCTCCTACGAGCAGTACTTC
cdr3_aa: CASSYTGSSYEQYF
cdr3_length: 14
d_call: .
j_call: TRBJ2-7
v_call: TRBV6-6
clone_size: .

cdr3_nt: TGTGCCAGCAGCTTAGGCCGAGGCAATGAGCAGTTCTTC
cdr3_aa: CASSLGRGNEQFF
cdr3_length: 13
d_call: .
j_call: TRBJ2-1
v_call: TRBV13
clone_size: .

cdr3_nt: TGTGCCACGATTAGCGGTAGCTCCTACAATGAGCAGTTCTTC
cdr3_aa: CATISGSSYNEQFF
cdr3_length: 14
d_call: .
j_call: TRBJ2-1
v_call: TRBV7-9
clone_size: .

cdr3_nt: TGTGCCAGCAGCTTGGGCGGTAACGCGAACACCGGGGAGCTGTTTTTT
cdr3_aa: CASSLGGNANTGELFF
cdr3_length: 16
d_call: .
j_call: TRBJ2-2
v_call: TRBV11-1
clone_size: .

cdr3_nt: TGTGCCAGCAGCCAAATCCGGGACGTTATCAACGAGCAGTACTTC
cdr3_aa: CASSQIRDVINEQYF
cdr3_length: 15
d_call: .
j_call: TRBJ2-7
v_call: TRBV14
clone_size: .

cdr3_nt: TGCAGTGCCCCGCGGGACAGTTCTTCACTATTT
cdr3_aa: CSAPRDSSSLF
cdr3_length: 11
d_call: TRBD1
j_call: TRBJ1-4
v_call: TRBV20-1
clone_size: .

cdr3_nt: TGCGCCAGCAGCCAAGATCGTAGAGGTGAGCAGTTCTTC
cdr3_aa: CASSQDRRGEQFF
cdr3_length: 13
d_call: .
j_call: TRBJ2-1
v_call: TRBV4-3
clone_size: few

cdr3_nt: TGTGCCAGCAGCGTTCTAGCGGGAGGATTCTACAATGAGCAGTTCTTC
cdr3_aa: CASSVLAGGFYNEQFF
cdr3_length: 16
d_call: TRBD2
j_call: TRBJ2-1
v_call: TRBV9
clone_size: .

cdr3_nt: TGTGCCAGCAGTCACAGGGTTTACAATCAGCCCCAGCATTTT
cdr3_aa: CASSHRVYNQPQHF
cdr3_length: 14
d_call: .
j_call: TRBJ1-5
v_call: TRBV28
clone_size: .

cdr3_nt: TGCGCCAGCAGCCGGGGCCCCGGGACAGACGGCTACACCTTC
cdr3_aa: CASSRGPGTDGYTF
cdr3_length: 14
d_call: TRBD1
j_call: TRBJ1-2
v_call: TRBV4-3
clone_size: .

cdr3_nt: TGTGCCAGTAGCCCTGTAGAAGCGTCGTTGAGGACTGAAGCTTTCTTT
cdr3_aa: CASSPVEASLRTEAFF
cdr3_length: 16
d_call: .
j_call: TRBJ1-1
v_call: TRBV19
clone_size: .

cdr3_nt: TGTGCCAGCGGGGGGACAGGGACGGACGGCTACACCTTC
cdr3_aa: CASGGTGTDGYTF
cdr3_length: 13
d_call: TRBD1
j_call: TRBJ1-2
v_call: TRBV11-1
clone_size: .

cdr3_nt: TGCGCCAGCAGCCAAGATCCGGTCGGGGGAGACACTGAAGCTTTCTTT
cdr3_aa: CASSQDPVGGDTEAFF
cdr3_length: 16
d_call: .
j_call: TRBJ1-1
v_call: TRBV4-3
clone_size: once